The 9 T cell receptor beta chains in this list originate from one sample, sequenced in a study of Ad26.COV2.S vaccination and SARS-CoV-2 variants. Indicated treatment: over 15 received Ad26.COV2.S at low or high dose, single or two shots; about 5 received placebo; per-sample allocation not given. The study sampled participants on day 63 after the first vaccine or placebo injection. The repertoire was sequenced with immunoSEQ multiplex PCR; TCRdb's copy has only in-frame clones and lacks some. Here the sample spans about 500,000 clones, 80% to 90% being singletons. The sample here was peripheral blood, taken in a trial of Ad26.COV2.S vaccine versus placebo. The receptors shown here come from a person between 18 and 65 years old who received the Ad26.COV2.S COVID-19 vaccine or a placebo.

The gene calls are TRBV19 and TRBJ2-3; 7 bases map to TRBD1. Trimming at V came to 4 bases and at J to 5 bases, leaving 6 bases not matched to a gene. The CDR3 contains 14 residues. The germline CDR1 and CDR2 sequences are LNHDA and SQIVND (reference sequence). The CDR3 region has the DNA TGTGCCAGTAGTAGACAGGGTTTTGAAGATACGCAGTATTTT. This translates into CASSRQGFEDTQYF.

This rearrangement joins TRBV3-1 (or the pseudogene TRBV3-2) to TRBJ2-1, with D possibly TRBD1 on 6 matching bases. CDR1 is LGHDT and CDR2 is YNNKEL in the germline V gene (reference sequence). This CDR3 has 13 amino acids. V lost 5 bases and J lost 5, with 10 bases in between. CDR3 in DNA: TGTGCCAGCAGCGCCCGACAGGACAATGAGCAGTTCTTC. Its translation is CASSARQDNEQFF.

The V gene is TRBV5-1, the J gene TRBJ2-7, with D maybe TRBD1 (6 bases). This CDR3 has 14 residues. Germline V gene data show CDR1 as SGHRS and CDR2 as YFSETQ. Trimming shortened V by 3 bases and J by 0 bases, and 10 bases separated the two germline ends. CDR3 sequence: CASSSGQSSYEQYF. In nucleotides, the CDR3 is TGCGCCAGCAGCTCTGGACAGAGCTCCTACGAGCAGTACTTC.

The CDR3 region has the DNA TGTGCCAGCAGCACGGGACCCGCGGATACGCAGTATTTT. This gives the protein CASSTGPADTQYF. J is TRBJ2-3 and V is TRBV5-4, with D perhaps assigned TRBD1 or TRBD2 (5 bases each). The germline gives CDR1 SGHNT, CDR2 YYREEE (reference sequence). Trimming cost V 4 bases and J 6 bases, with 12 bases left between them. The CDR3 runs 13 residues.

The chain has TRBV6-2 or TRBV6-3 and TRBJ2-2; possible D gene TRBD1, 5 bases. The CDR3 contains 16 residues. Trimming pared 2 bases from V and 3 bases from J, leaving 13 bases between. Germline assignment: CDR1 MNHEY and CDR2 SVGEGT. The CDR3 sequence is CASSYGGQSHTGELFF. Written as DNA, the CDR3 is TGTGCCAGCAGTTACGGCGGACAATCGCACACCGGGGAGCTGTTTTTT.

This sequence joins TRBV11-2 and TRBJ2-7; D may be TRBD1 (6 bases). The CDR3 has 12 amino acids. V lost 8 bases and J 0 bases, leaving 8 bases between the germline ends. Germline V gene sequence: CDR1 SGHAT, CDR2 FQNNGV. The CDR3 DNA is TGTGCCAGCGGGGGACACTCCTACGAGCAGTACTTC. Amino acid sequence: CASGGHSYEQYF. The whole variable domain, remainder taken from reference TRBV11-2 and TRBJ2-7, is EAGVAQSPRYKIIEKRQSVAFWCNPISGHATLYWYQQILGQGPKLLIQFQNNGVVDDSQLPKDRFSAERLKGVDSTLKIQPAKLEDSAVYLCASGGHSYEQYFGPGTRLTVT.

The CDR3 sequence is CASTDSTAPGELFF. CDR3 in DNA: TGTGCCAGCACTGATTCTACTGCGCCTGGGGAGCTGTTTTTT. The rearrangement joins TRBV25-1 to TRBJ2-2; unclear D gene. V lost 7 bases, J lost 8 bases, and 17 bases lay in between. Per germline, CDR1 MGHDK and CDR2 SYGVNS. The CDR3 is made up of 14 amino acids.

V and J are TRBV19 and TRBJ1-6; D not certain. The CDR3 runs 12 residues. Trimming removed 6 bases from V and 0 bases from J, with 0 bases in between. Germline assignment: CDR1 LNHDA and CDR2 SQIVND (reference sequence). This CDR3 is CASSSYNSPLHF. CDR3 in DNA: TGTGCCAGTAGCTCCTATAATTCACCCCTCCACTTT.

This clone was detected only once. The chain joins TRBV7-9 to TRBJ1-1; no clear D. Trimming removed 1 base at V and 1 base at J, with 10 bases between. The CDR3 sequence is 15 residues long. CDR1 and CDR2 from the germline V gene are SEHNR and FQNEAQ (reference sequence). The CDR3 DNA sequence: TGTGCCAGCAGCTTAGAGTTTTCCAGGAACACTGAAGCTTTCTTT. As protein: CASSLEFSRNTEAFF.